This T cell receptor beta chain was recovered during a study of cytomegalovirus exposure and HLA in healthy donors. Use of 60 Vbeta and 13 Jbeta primers characterized the PCR. The table came from immunoSEQ multiplex PCR; TCRdb's copy has only in-frame clones and leaves some out. The sample gives around 170,000 clones, around 80% of which show up once; 1% is in the top ten. As regards this clone: The target antigen is unknown.

Trimming took 10 bases from V and 2 from J; bases not matched to a gene: 11. The germline V gene encodes CDR1 MNHNS and CDR2 SASEGT. The CDR3 is 14 amino acids. Study findings and constraints: The authors later found most CMV-associated TCR beta chains appeared HLA-restricted. Per a prior analysis, the majority of TCR beta V segments were productive roughly 87% or roughly 30% of the time.

J is TRBJ2-7 and V is TRBV6-1; 7 positions agree with TRBD1. The receptor was derived from a woman aged 45-59 years in good health and CMV-seropositive. Sequencing was carried out using PBMCs. CDR3 nucleotides: TGTGCCACTAAAAGGACAGGTAACACCTACGAGCAGTACTTC. Protein: CATKRTGNTYEQYF.